The clone carrying this T cell receptor (beta chain) was picked up many times. The antigen is unknown. Using its own MiXCR run on the 5' RACE reads, TCRdb lists one record per CDR3 protein. Of about 21,000 distinct CDR3 sequences listed, about 4.6% are singletons. The sample comes from a study of spatial heterogeneity in lung cancer. The CDR3 totals 12 residues. Trimming cost V 6 bases and J 7 bases, with 9 bases left between them. Germline assignment: CDR1 SGHNT and CDR2 YENEEA. The sample's time point: sample taken at primary tumor resection. Sequencing was performed on whole RNA extracted from tumor and nontumor lung tissue, or from frozen PBMC, and the material was left unsorted. Samples came from 70 to 80 TRACERx patients with untreated early-stage lung cancer. General study findings and limits: The study found ubiquitous expanded tumor TCRs in blood more at resection than follow-up.

The sample in question was PBMCs, obtained at surgery. The TCR originated in a male donor with early-stage non-small cell lung cancer. The chain joins TRBV11-3 to TRBJ2-2, with D uncertain. The CDR3 here is CASRSHSGELFF. The CDR3 DNA follows: TGTGCCAGCAGATCCCATAGCGGGGAGCTGTTTTTT.